This T cell receptor (beta chain) stems from a study of blood T cell repertoires in COVID-19. Per the original methods: Amplified reference gene primers provided the basis for estimating nucleated cell counts. Sequenced by immunoSEQ multiplex PCR; TCRdb stores in-frame clones only, minus some. V, J and clone size are taken as reported in that table, and D and trimming were inferred from the DNA itself. In the table there are 250,000 to 350,000 clones, less than 85% of which are singletons. Germline CDR1 reads SNHLY; CDR2 reads FYNNEI. V dropped 6 bases and J dropped 1; count of bases not matched to a gene: 3. The CDR3 has 15 amino acids. Participants spanned ages about 18 to 89 years and resided in about two dozen US areas. Participants were placed into cohorts based on the clinical history they reported. Recovered status in Cohort 3 required two negative PCRs, clearance, or symptom resolution.

J is TRBJ2-5 and V is TRBV2; 12 bases align to TRBD2. What was sequenced was PBMCs or T cells enriched from blood (not recorded which). This clonotype was sampled from a woman in her fifties or sixties who had recovered from COVID-19. The CDR3 nucleotides are TGTGCCAGCAGGGAGACTAGCGGGGGCCAAGAGACCCAGTACTTC. Protein: CASRETSGGQETQYF.